Following are 14 T cell receptor beta chains from one sample sequenced in a study of blood T cells in healthy people across ages. For the second PCR, which ran for roughly 7 to 11 cycles, a sample-barcoded 5' primer and a J-beta primer mix were used. TCRdb re-called the 5' RACE reads through MiXCR, storing one row per CDR3 protein. The sample has some 1.5 million distinct CDR3 sequences; approximately 30% are singletons. The sample was blood. The receptor source for this set is a woman aged 25 to 39 in good health.

CDR3 coding DNA: TGTGCCACCAGCAGAGACCCCTCGTGGGACGAGCAGTACTTC. It encodes CATSRDPSWDEQYF. The gene calls are TRBV15 and TRBJ2-7, with D unresolved. The CDR3 has 14 amino acids. V shed 0 bases and J shed 5 bases, with 11 bases lying between them. Germline loops: CDR1 LNHNV, CDR2 YYDKDF (reference sequence).

The chain employs TRBV4-3 and TRBJ1-2; D remains ambiguous. V dropped 2 bases and J dropped 8 bases, with 6 bases sitting between them. Germline assignment: CDR1 LGHNA and CDR2 YSLEER. The CDR3 has 11 amino acids. The CDR3 nucleotides read TGCGCCAGCAGCCAATCTAACGGCTACACCTTC. Its translation is CASSQSNGYTF.

The chain links TRBV20-1 to TRBJ2-1, with TRBD1 matching over 8 bases. The CDR3 is 15 amino acids. The ends lost 2 bases at V and 16 bases at J; junction bases unmatched: 19. CDR1 and CDR2 (germline): DFQATT, SNEGSKA (reference sequence). Here the CDR3 reads CSARKTGALNTEAFF. The CDR3 DNA sequence: TGCAGTGCTAGAAAGACAGGGGCCTTGAACACTGAAGCTTTCTTC.

V gene TRBV20-1 combines with J gene TRBJ2-1; D is perhaps TRBD2 (5 bases). CDR1 is DFQATT and CDR2 is SNEGSKA in the germline V gene (reference sequence). This CDR3 comprises 15 residues. V lost 6 bases and J lost 0, with 15 bases in between. The CDR3, as DNA: TGCAGTGCAGAGAGCGGTACCCGCTCCTACAATGAGCAGTTCTTC. This sequence encodes CSAESGTRSYNEQFF.

CDR3 nucleotide sequence: TGCAGTGCCAGATGGGAAACTGTAACCCAAGAGACCCAGTACTTC. Translated, it gives CSARWETVTQETQYF. This rearrangement joins TRBV20-1 to TRBJ2-5; D call uncertain. This CDR3 has 15 residues. Germline V gives CDR1 DFQATT, CDR2 SNEGSKA (reference sequence). Trimming removed 6 bases at V and 1 base at J, with 18 bases between.

This clonotype came up a few times. Compared with germline, one end of the junction differs, possibly owing to a read error. The genes are TRBV10-3 and TRBJ1-2; perhaps TRBD1 as D (5 bases). CDR3 length equals 12 residues. The V gene's germline CDR1 is ENHRY and CDR2 SYGVKD. This CDR3 is CAIRGDNSGYTF. The CDR3 coding sequence is TGTGCCATCAGGGGGGATAACTCTGGCTACACCTTC.

This clonotype was picked up a small number of times. The CDR3 protein is CASSLAPGVLIEQYF. Written as DNA, the CDR3 is TGTGCCAGCAGCTTAGCCCCAGGGGTATTGATCGAGCAGTACTTC. The rearrangement links TRBV7-2 to TRBJ2-7, with D possibly being TRBD1 (6 bases). Germline V gene data show CDR1 as SGHTA and CDR2 as FQGNSA. Trimming removed 0 bases from V and 6 bases from J, with 15 bases in between. The CDR3 length is 15 residues.

The rearrangement uses TRBV7-9 and TRBJ2-1, with D maybe TRBD2 (6 bases). The germline V gene has CDR1 SEHNR and CDR2 FQNEAQ (reference sequence). With 5 bases removed from V and 4 bases from J, the gap between germline ends came to 21 bases. The CDR3 has 17 residues. As DNA, the CDR3 is TGTGCCAGCAGCCCCTCTCGGGCGGGGATAACATACAATGAGCAGTTCTTC. It is translated as CASSPSRAGITYNEQFF.

The chain recombines TRBV4-1 with TRBJ2-1; 9 nucleotides agree with TRBD2. CDR3 length: 16 residues. The germline V gene encodes CDR1 MGHRA and CDR2 YSYEKL. V lost 0 bases, J lost 6 bases, and 6 bases stayed unmatched. The CDR3 nucleotides are TGCGCCAGCAGCCAAGAACCAGCGGGGGGCCTCAATGAGCAGTTCTTC. It yields the protein CASSQEPAGGLNEQFF.

V and J are TRBV20-1 and TRBJ1-2, with D perhaps TRBD1 (5 bases). Deletions cut 0 bases from V and 3 bases from J, with 14 bases between. The CDR3 length is 15 residues. The germline CDR1 and CDR2 sequences are DFQATT and SNEGSKA (reference sequence). The chain's CDR3 is CSARDSGGGHYGYTF. CDR3 sequence (DNA): TGCAGTGCTAGAGATAGTGGCGGGGGTCACTATGGCTACACCTTC.

Here the CDR3 reads CATSRDPGGGEQFF. The DNA for the CDR3 is TGTGCCACCAGCAGAGATCCAGGGGGCGGGGAGCAGTTCTTC. The genes are TRBV15 and TRBJ2-1, with 8 bases matching TRBD1. The CDR3 is 14 amino acids. Germline V gene lookup returns CDR1 LNHNV and CDR2 YYDKDF (reference sequence). The J segment lost 10 bases and the V segment lost 0 bases, leaving 5 bases of the junction unmatched.

This clonotype was observed at least ten times. This rearrangement joins TRBV12-3 or TRBV12-4 to TRBJ2-6, with TRBD1 matching over 7 bases. The CDR3 covers 17 residues. The V segment lost 4 bases and the J segment 3 bases; nucleotides outside the gene matches: 9. CDR3: CASSSPRTGVGANVLTF. CDR3 DNA sequence: TGTGCCAGCAGTTCCCCCCGAACAGGGGTTGGGGCCAACGTCCTGACTTTC.

The count of this clonotype is one. V is TRBV25-1 and J is TRBJ2-4; D is uncertain. The closer fit of TRBJ2-5 to the DNA end suggests the J call may be wrong. Germline loops: CDR1 MGHDK, CDR2 SYGVNS. This CDR3 comprises 17 residues. The DNA for the CDR3 is TGTGCCAGCACACCAAAGATCGGGTTTCGGGCGAAAGAGACCCAGTACTTC. Its translation is CASTPKIGFRAKETQYF.

This clonotype was seen at least ten times. The chain uses TRBV11-2 and TRBJ2-7; 11 nucleotides match TRBD2. The V gene's germline CDR1 is SGHAT and CDR2 FQNNGV. Trimming removed 5 bases from V and 0 bases from J; junction bases left unmatched: 6. CDR3 length: 16 residues. The CDR3 region is CASSATTSGSSYEQYF. In nucleotides, the CDR3 is TGTGCCAGCAGCGCTACTACTAGCGGGAGCTCCTACGAGCAGTACTTC.